This TCR beta chain emerged from a study of glioma-infiltrating T cells. The iRepertoire nested amplicon-rescue multiplex PCR amplified TCR alpha and beta CDR3s from RNA. Input was about 85-400 ng of tissue mRNA or PBMC total RNA. TCRdb used MiXCR to reprocess the multiplex PCR reads, holding one entry per CDR3 protein. The sample has under 150,000 distinct CDR3 sequences; more than 35% are singletons. This CDR3 is 13 amino acids long. V lost 6 bases to trimming and J lost 8 bases; unmatched junction nucleotides: 7. The V gene's germline CDR1 is MNHEY and CDR2 SMNVEV (reference sequence). Note on this clonotype: Its antigen is not identified.

Study findings and constraints: Non-neoplastic patients had below-expected tissue-blood divergence, while all gliomas exceeded expectation. Only very few CDR3 sequences appeared in both tissue and blood.

The source is a human donor with low-grade glioma or glioblastoma, undergoing nonglioma brain surgery, or in good health (not recorded which). The V and J genes are TRBV27 and TRBJ1-2; 9 bases line up with TRBD1. Source material: glioma tissue, nonneoplastic brain tissue, or PBMCs (not recorded which). The CDR3 nucleotides are TGTGCCAGCAGAACCGGGACAGGGTTGGGCTACACCTTC. Its protein is CASRTGTGLGYTF.